The present T cell receptor beta chain was sequenced within a study of identical twins. It was template switching that added a universal primer site, and there were unique molecular identifiers on the cDNA. TCRdb re-called the 5' RACE reads through MiXCR, storing one row per CDR3 protein. The data hold around 510,000 distinct CDR3 sequences, with approximately 14% observed a single time. Findings of the study overall: Cord blood's abundant beta clonotypes had fewer insertions, unlike memory repertoires. Excess twin sharing in beta out-of-frame sequences was weaker. Conclusions relied on cross-sectional statistical analysis, not following the same donors.

This clonotype was seen ten or more times. Its antigen remains unidentified. Trimming left V 4 bases short and J 0 bases short, with 10 bases between. Germline V lookup: CDR1 SGHRS, CDR2 YFSETQ. This CDR3 region has 14 residues. In addition, the sample was reused for a study of yellow fever vaccine responses in identical twins.

The specimen sequenced was CD4+ T cells sorted from blood. J is TRBJ1-1 and V is TRBV5-1, with no clear D. This sequence was found in a woman younger than 30 in good health. CDR3 coding DNA: TGCGCCAGCAGCCTCGAAGGAATGAACACTGAAGCTTTCTTT. Its translation is CASSLEGMNTEAFF.